This T cell receptor (beta chain) came from a study of shared clonotypes between healthy human individuals. For this clone: Its antigen remains unknown.

Findings and caveats of the study: Among non-shared clonotypes, generation probabilities were lower than among those shared by all four donors.

Assay used: immunoSEQ multiplex PCR; TCRdb lists only in-frame clones, some missing. The data show some 1,100,000 clones, approximately 78% seen once. The source is a man younger than 35 in good health. Some clones in this sample may be carry-over from other donors' samples. Sample: memory CD4+ T cells from PBMCs. Subset indicated: CD45RA-negative fraction.

In DNA, the CDR3 is TGCGCCAGCAGCCTCCTGGGACTAGAAACAGATACGCAGTATTTT. This gives the protein CASSLLGLETDTQYF. V gene TRBV5-1 combines with J gene TRBJ2-3; 8 nucleotides agree with TRBD2. Losses at the gene ends were 4 bases for V and 3 bases for J; bases not matched to a gene: 7. Germline V CDR1 and CDR2: SGHRS, YFSETQ. This CDR3 has 15 amino acids.